The TCR beta chain under discussion was sequenced for a study of blood T cells in healthy people across ages. Study in general: The capture of about one barcoded beta molecule per two T cells was achieved by template switching. Regarding the study as a whole: TCR beta diversity was tightly associated with the proportion of naive T cells.

Germline V lookup: CDR1 MNHEY, CDR2 SMNVEV (reference sequence). This CDR3 spans 15 amino acids. V was shortened by 8 bases and J by 6 bases, with 21 bases between the two germline ends. With respect to this clonotype: Its antigen remains unidentified.

Using a J-beta primer mix together with a sample-barcoded 5' primer, a second PCR was run for roughly 7 to 12 cycles. Per-sample output comprised a minimum of 3 million paired-end reads containing CDR3. TCRdb passed the 5' RACE reads through MiXCR, listing each CDR3 protein once. The table records 1.5 million to 2 million distinct CDR3 sequences, roughly 49% of them present only once. The sample consisted of blood. This chain connects TRBV27 to TRBJ2-3; no firm D call. This TCR came from a woman aged 40 to 50 in good health. The CDR3 region is CASSIGPLITDTQYF. The CDR3 DNA reads as TGTGCCAGCTCCATCGGGCCCTTAATCACGGATACGCAGTATTTT.